Listed below are T cell receptor beta chains from one sample, sequenced in a study of shared clonotypes between healthy human individuals. TCRdb's table, derived via immunoSEQ multiplex PCR, lists solely in-frame clones and lacks some. The sample has about 1.1 million clones, around 78% seen once. Specimen: memory CD4+ T cells from PBMCs. All receptors come from a young man in good health. Some clones in this sample may be carry-over from other donors' samples. The CDR3 runs from the conserved cysteine through the conserved F or W. D genes are given only for firm matches. Size is omitted from some rows. Given values are once, few, many or a class for expanded clones.

CDR3 DNA | CDR3 protein | V gene | clone size | J gene | D gene
TGTGCCAGCAGCTTAGCGCCCACAGCGAATCAGCCCCAGCATTTT | CASSLAPTANQPQHF | TRBV7-2 | . | TRBJ1-5 | .
TGTGCCAGCGGGTCTCGGACTACCGAGCAGTACTTC | CASGSRTTEQYF | TRBV28 | . | TRBJ2-7 | .
TGTGCCAGCAGCCCCGGGACCTTCCGTCTCCACGAGCAGTACTTC | CASSPGTFRLHEQYF | TRBV28 | . | TRBJ2-7 | .
TGTGCCAGTAGTCCGGGACAGGGCGGCTATGGCTACACCTTC | CASSPGQGGYGYTF | TRBV19 | few | TRBJ1-2 | TRBD1
TGTGCCAGCTCACCCCAGGGGATCAACTATGGCTACACCTTC | CASSPQGINYGYTF | TRBV18 | . | TRBJ1-2 | .
TGCGCCAGCAGCCAAGATCAAACCAGGGGCCTTCCTAATGAAAAACTGTTTTTT | CASSQDQTRGLPNEKLFF | TRBV4-1 | . | TRBJ1-4 | .
TGCAGCGTTGAGGAGCGGACTAGCGGGAGTTACGAGCAGTACTTC | CSVEERTSGSYEQYF | TRBV29-1 | . | TRBJ2-7 | TRBD2
TGCGCCAGCAGCTTGGGGCATTCTGGGGATACGCAGTATTTT | CASSLGHSGDTQYF | TRBV5-1 | . | TRBJ2-3 | .
TGTGCCAGCACAGTCCCCACAACGAACACTGAAGCTTTCTTT | CASTVPTTNTEAFF | TRBV28 | . | TRBJ1-1 | .
TGTGCCAGCAGCTTATCTAGCAGCGCCTACAATGAGCAGTTCTTC | CASSLSSSAYNEQFF | TRBV7-2 | . | TRBJ2-1 | .
TGTGCCAGCAGCTCCTCCACCAATCAGCCCCAGCATTTT | CASSSSTNQPQHF | TRBV7-2 | few | TRBJ1-5 | .
TGCGCCAGCAGCCAAGACCCCGGGACTAGCGGGGGACCCTCCTACGAGCAGTACTTC | CASSQDPGTSGGPSYEQYF | TRBV4-1 | . | TRBJ2-7 | TRBD2
TGTGCCAGCAGGGGGGAGGCCCGCGTGTCACCCCTCCACTTT | CASRGEARVSPLHF | TRBV28 | . | TRBJ1-6 | .
TGTGCCAGCAGCTTCAAAATCGGGGCTAATGAGCAGTTCTTC | CASSFKIGANEQFF | TRBV7-3 | few | TRBJ2-1 | .
TGTGCCAGCACCCCTGGGGCGGGAGCATCCTACAATGAGCAGTTCTTC | CASTPGAGASYNEQFF | TRBV2 | . | TRBJ2-1 | TRBD2
TGTGCCAGCAGCGACGGCGGGGTTAGCGAGCAGTACTTC | CASSDGGVSEQYF | TRBV7-6 | . | TRBJ2-7 | .
TGTGCCAGCAGCTTACAGGGTTTTGGGGAAAAACTGTTTTTT | CASSLQGFGEKLFF | TRBV7-6 | few | TRBJ1-4 | .
TGTGCCAGCAGCTTAAACGGAAACACCATATATTTT | CASSLNGNTIYF | TRBV7-6 | . | TRBJ1-3 | .